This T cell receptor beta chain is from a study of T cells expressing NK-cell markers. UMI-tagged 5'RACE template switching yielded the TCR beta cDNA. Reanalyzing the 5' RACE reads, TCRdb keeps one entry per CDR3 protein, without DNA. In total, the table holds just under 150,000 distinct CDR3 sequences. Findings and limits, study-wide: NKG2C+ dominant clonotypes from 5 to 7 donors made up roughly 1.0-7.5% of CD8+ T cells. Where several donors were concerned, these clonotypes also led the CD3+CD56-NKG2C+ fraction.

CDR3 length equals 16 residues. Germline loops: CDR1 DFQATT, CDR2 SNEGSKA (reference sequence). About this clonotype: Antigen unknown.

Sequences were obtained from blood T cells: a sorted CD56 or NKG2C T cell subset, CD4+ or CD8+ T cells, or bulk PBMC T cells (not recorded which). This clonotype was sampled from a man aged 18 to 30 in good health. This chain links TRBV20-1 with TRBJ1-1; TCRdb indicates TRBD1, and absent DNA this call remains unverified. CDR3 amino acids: CSAHTQIGGIRAEAFF.